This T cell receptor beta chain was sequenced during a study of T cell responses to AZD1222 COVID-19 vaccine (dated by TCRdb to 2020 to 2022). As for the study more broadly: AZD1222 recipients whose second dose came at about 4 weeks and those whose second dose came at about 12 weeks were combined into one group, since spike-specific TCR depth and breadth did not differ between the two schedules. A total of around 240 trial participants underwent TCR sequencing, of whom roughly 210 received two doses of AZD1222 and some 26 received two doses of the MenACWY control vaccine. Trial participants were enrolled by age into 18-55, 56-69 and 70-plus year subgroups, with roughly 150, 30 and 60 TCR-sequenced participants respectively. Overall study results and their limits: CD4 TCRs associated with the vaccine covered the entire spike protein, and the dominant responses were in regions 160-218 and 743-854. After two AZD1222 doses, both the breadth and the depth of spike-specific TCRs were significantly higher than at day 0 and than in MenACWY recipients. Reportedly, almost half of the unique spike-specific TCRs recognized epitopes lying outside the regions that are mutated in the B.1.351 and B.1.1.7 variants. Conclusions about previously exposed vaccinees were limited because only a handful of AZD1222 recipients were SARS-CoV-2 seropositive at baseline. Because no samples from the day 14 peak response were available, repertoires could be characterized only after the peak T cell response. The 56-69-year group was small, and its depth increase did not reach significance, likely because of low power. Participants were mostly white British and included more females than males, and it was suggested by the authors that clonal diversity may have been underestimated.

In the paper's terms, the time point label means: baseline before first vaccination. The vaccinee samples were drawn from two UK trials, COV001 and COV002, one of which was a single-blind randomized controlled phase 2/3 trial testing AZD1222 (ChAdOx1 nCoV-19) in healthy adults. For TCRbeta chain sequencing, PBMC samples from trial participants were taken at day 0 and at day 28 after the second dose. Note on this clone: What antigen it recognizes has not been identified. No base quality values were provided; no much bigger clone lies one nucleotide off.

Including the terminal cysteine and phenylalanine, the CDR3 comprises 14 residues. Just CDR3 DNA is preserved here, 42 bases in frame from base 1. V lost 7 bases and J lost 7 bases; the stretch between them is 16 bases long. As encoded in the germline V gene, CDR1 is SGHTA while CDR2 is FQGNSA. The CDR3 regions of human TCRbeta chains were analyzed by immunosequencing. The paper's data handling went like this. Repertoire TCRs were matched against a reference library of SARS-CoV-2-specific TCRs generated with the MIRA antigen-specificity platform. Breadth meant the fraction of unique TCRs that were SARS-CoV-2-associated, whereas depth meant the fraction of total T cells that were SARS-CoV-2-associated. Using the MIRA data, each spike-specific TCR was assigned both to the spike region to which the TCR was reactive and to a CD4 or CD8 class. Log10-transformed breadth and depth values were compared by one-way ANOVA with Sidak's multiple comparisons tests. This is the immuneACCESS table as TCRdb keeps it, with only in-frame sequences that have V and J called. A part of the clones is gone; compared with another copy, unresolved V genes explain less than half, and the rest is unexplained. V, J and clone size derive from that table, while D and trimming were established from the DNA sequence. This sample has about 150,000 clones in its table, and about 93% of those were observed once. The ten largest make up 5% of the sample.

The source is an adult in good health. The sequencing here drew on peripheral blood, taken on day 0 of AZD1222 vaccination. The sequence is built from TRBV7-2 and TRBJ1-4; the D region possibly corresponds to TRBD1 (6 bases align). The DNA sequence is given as TGTGCCAGCACCCCGGGACAAGGGTCTGAAAAACTGTTTTTT. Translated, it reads CASTPGQGSEKLFF.